Listed below are T cell receptor beta chains from one sample, sequenced in a study of beta chain features in type 1 diabetes. The assay was immunoSEQ multiplex PCR, and TCRdb's table has in-frame clones only and misses some. The data hold 500,000 to 700,000 clones, with around 16% observed a single time. The specimen was naive CD4+ T cells from blood. These receptors all stem from a young man in good health. CDR3s include the opening cysteine and the closing phenylalanine or tryptophan. The D gene is left open where the match is weak. For some rows the clone size is stated as once, few or many, or as a class when expanded; others skip it.

clone_size | j_call | d_call | v_call | cdr3_nt | cdr3_aa
few | TRBJ2-7 | TRBD1 | TRBV27 | TGTGCCAGCAGTTCCTACAGGGGCTACGAGCAGTACTTC | CASSSYRGYEQYF
. | TRBJ2-3 | TRBD1 | TRBV5-1 | TGCGCCAGCAGCCCCGACAGGGCAGATACGCAGTATTTT | CASSPDRADTQYF
few | TRBJ2-7 | . | TRBV5-1 | TGCGCCAGCAGCTTGGACTCGAGGGACTACGAGCAGTACTTC | CASSLDSRDYEQYF
few | TRBJ2-1 | TRBD2 | TRBV4-3 | TGCGCCAGCAGCCAAGACGGGCGACTAGCCGTTCCGTTCTTC | CASSQDGRLAVPFF
few | TRBJ1-5 | . | TRBV4-3 | TGCGCCAGCAGCCAAGATCTTGCTAATCAGCCCCAGCATTTT | CASSQDLANQPQHF
. | TRBJ2-7 | . | TRBV20-1 | TGCAGTGGGCAGGGAATCTACGAGCAGTACTTC | CSGQGIYEQYF
. | TRBJ1-1 | . | TRBV4-1 | TGCGCCAGCAGCCAAGGAGGGGCCCGGGGGAACACTGAAGCTTTCTTT | CASSQGGARGNTEAFF
. | TRBJ1-4 | TRBD1 | TRBV6-6 | TGTGCCAGCAGTCAGTACCCGGGACAGGGAAATGAAAAACTGTTTTTT | CASSQYPGQGNEKLFF
few | TRBJ2-3 | TRBD2 | TRBV5-4 | TGTGCCAGCAGCTTGGTCCTTAGCGGGAAAACAGATACGCAGTATTTT | CASSLVLSGKTDTQYF
. | TRBJ1-2 | . | TRBV19 | TGTGCCAGTAGCAGCCCGCTGGGAACAGGTACCCATGATGGCTACACCTTC | CASSSPLGTGTHDGYTF
few | TRBJ1-2 | TRBD1 | TRBV27 | TGTGCCAGCAGACTCTCCGGGACAGGGGATGGCTACACCTTC | CASRLSGTGDGYTF
few | TRBJ1-1 | . | TRBV9 | TGTGCCAGCAGCGCCAACAGAGACACTGAAGCTTTCTTT | CASSANRDTEAFF
. | TRBJ1-5 | TRBD1 | TRBV7-2 | TGTGCCAGCAGCTTGACAGGGGGAAGCAATCAGCCCCAGCATTTT | CASSLTGGSNQPQHF
. | TRBJ2-5 | TRBD1 | TRBV5-1 | TGCGCCAGCAGCGGCCGGGACAGGGGAGAGACCCAGTACTTC | CASSGRDRGETQYF
few | TRBJ2-5 | TRBD2 | TRBV7-2 | TGTGCCAGCAGCTTAAGACCGAGCGGGAGGGTCCAAGAGACCCAGTACTTC | CASSLRPSGRVQETQYF
. | TRBJ1-2 | . | TRBV30 | TGTGCCTGGGGAAAACCCTCGACAGGCGTCTATGGCTACACCTTC | CAWGKPSTGVYGYTF
few | TRBJ2-5 | . | TRBV18 | TGTGCCAGCTCTCCGAAAGAGACCCAGTACTTC | CASSPKETQYF
few | TRBJ2-5 | TRBD1 | TRBV29-1 | TGCAGCGTTCTCCCCCGGGACAGCCAAGAGACCCAGTACTTC | CSVLPRDSQETQYF
few | TRBJ1-5 | . | TRBV2 | TGTGCCAGCAGTGAACAAAGGGGAGGCAATCAGCCCCAGCATTTT | CASSEQRGGNQPQHF
few | TRBJ1-1 | . | TRBV18 | TGTGCCAGCTCACTCCCCGGGACGCAAGAGTTAGCTTTCTTT | CASSLPGTQELAFF
once | TRBJ1-5 | TRBD1 | TRBV15 | TGTGCCACCAGCAGGTATGGACAGGGAGGTAGCAATCAGCCCCAGCATTTT | CATSRYGQGGSNQPQHF
. | TRBJ1-2 | TRBD1 | TRBV4-3 | TGCGCCAGCAGCCACAGGACAGGGTCTAACTATGGCTACACCTTC | CASSHRTGSNYGYTF